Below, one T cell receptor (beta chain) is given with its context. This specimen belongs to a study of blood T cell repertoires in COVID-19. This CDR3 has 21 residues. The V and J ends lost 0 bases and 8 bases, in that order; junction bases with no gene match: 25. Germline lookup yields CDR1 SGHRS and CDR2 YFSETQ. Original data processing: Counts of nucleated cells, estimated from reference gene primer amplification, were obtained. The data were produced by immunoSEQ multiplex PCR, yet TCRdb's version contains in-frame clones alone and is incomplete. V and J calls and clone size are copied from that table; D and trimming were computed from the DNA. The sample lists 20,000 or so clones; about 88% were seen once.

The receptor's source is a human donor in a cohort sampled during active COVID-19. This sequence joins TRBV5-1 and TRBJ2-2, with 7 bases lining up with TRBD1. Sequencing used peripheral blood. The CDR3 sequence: CASSLDRLDRLKLTREGELFF. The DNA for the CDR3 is TGCGCCAGCAGCTTGGACCGATTGGACAGGCTCAAACTAACACGTGAGGGGGAGCTGTTTTTT.